This T cell receptor (beta chain) was captured by sequencing in a study of CD8+ T cells in alopecia areata. Study information: For 6 to 18 months, tofacitinib was taken, and 6 months off drug followed. Percentage of affected scalp area was the basis on which treated patients' severity was scored.

Concerning this clone itself: Its matching antigen is unknown.

Specified treatment: oral pan-JAK inhibitor, 5-10 mg twice daily. This CDR3 region has 16 residues. Looked up from germline, CDR1 is SNHLY and CDR2 is FYNNEI. The V and J ends lost 1 base and 2 bases respectively, with 12 bases between them. Findings and limits, study-wide: Clonality was higher in lesional than normal scalp, especially in alopecia totalis/universalis. In blood and scalp, many expanded lesional clones persisted during tofacitinib.

Sequencing used cDNA as its template, made by extracting RNA and reverse transcribing it. Libraries were prepared by immunoSEQ multiplex PCR; TCRdb keeps only in-frame clonotypes and omits some of them. Counted here are around 150,000 clones, roughly 80% occurring once; the ten biggest clones make up roughly 25%. The sequences come from CD8+ T cells sorted from blood, collected at week 4, from a patient treated with tofacitinib. V is TRBV2 and J is TRBJ2-4, with D uncertain. This receptor was taken from a human donor with alopecia areata. CDR3 DNA sequence: TGTGCCAGCAGTGAAGTTCGCTTGGGCTCCAAAAACATTCAGTACTTC. It translates to CASSEVRLGSKNIQYF.